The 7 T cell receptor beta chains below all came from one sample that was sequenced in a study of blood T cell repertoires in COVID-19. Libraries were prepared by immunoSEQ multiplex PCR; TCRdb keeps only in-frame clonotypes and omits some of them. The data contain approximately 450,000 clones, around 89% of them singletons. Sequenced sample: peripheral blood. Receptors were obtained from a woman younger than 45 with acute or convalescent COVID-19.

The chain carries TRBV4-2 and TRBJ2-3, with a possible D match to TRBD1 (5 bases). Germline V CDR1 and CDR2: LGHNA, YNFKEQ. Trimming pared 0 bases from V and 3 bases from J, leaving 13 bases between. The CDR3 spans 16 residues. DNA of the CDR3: TGTGCCAGCAGCCAAGATCCCAGGGCCTGGACAGATACGCAGTATTTT. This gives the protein CASSQDPRAWTDTQYF.

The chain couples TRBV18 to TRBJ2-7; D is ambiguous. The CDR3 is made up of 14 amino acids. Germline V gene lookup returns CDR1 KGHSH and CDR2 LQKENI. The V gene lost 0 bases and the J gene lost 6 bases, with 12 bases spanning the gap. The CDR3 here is CASSPPAGIGEQYF. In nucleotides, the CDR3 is TGTGCCAGCTCACCACCTGCAGGCATCGGCGAGCAGTACTTC.

The CDR3 is CASSEDKWAGGSSDTQYF. The CDR3 coding sequence is TGTGCCAGCAGTGAAGATAAATGGGCAGGGGGTTCTTCAGATACGCAGTATTTT. The rearrangement links TRBV6-1 to TRBJ2-3; TRBD1 matches 7 bases. The length of the CDR3 is 18 residues. The germline V gene has CDR1 MNHNS and CDR2 SASEGT. The trim removed 1 base at V and 4 bases at J, leaving 14 bases unmatched.

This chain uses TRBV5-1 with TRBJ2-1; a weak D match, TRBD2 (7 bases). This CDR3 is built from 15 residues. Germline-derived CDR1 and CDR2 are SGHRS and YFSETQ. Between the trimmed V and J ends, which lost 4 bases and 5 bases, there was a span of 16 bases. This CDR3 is CASSGLAGADNEQFF. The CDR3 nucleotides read TGCGCCAGCAGCGGGCTTGCGGGGGCGGACAATGAGCAGTTCTTC.

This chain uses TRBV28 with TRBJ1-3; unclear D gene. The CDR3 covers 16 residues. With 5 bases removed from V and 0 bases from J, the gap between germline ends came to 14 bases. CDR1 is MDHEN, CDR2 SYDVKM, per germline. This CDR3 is CASSLNRFNSGNTIYF. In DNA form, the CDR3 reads TGTGCCAGCAGTCTAAACCGGTTTAACTCTGGAAACACCATATATTTT.

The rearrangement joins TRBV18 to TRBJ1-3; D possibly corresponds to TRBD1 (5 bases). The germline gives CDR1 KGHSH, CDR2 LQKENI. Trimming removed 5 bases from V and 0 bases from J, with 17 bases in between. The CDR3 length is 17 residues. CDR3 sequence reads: CASSTRSTGDSGNTIYF. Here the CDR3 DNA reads TGTGCCAGCTCAACCCGGTCAACAGGAGACTCTGGAAACACCATATATTTT.

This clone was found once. The DNA of the CDR3 is TGTGCCAGCTCACCATCGGAAGAGACCCAGTACTTC. Residues: CASSPSEETQYF. V and J are TRBV18 and TRBJ2-5, with unresolved D. In germline, CDR1 is KGHSH, CDR2 LQKENI. V shed 2 bases and J shed 3 bases, with 4 bases lying between them. The CDR3 consists of 12 residues. Complete variable domain (other parts from reference TRBV18 and TRBJ2-5): NAGVMQNPRHLVRRRGQEARLRCSPMKGHSHVYWYRQLPEEGLKFMVYLQKENIIDESGMPKERFSAEFPKEGPSILRIQQVVRGDSAAYFCASSPSEETQYFGPGTRLLVL.